The clone carrying this T cell receptor (beta chain) was seen once. What it binds is unknown. Genomic DNA (from each subset) was split evenly across several immunoSEQ plates. Profiled with immunoSEQ multiplex PCR; TCRdb holds only in-frame clones, not every one. The sample records some 580,000 clones, 95% to 98% being singletons. The CDR3 loop spans 16 amino acids. Germline values: CDR1 SEHNR, CDR2 FQNEAQ (reference sequence). Trimming cost V 5 bases and J 2 bases; bases outside gene matches: 6. This specimen belongs to a study of shared clonotypes between healthy human individuals. Study-wide points: Across a handful of donors, naive CD4 shared roughly 5%, naive CD8 3% to 3.5%, memory CD4 roughly 2.4%, memory CD8 under 0.5%.

Naive CD8 isolation took CD45RO-negative cells positively selected for CCR7 and excluded terminally differentiated effector memory CD45RA+ cells. The TCR comes from a man aged 25-45 years in good health. What was sequenced was naive CD8+ T cells sorted from blood. This chain connects TRBV7-9 to TRBJ2-1; 10 bases line up with TRBD1. CDR3 in amino acids: CASSQPGTGAYNEQFF. The CDR3 DNA is TGTGCCAGCAGCCAACCCGGGACAGGGGCCTACAATGAGCAGTTCTTC.